A single sample is the source of the 25 T cell receptor beta chains below, sequenced in a study of T cell responses to AZD1222 COVID-19 vaccine. This table comes from immunoSEQ multiplex PCR, and its TCRdb copy is limited to in-frame clones, with some not included. Of 100,000 to 150,000 clones in the sample, under 95% were seen once. Sequenced here: peripheral blood, sampled 28 days after the second AZD1222 dose. The source is an adult who received the AZD1222 COVID-19 vaccine.

In DNA form, the CDR3 reads TGTGCCACCAGTGGTGGGAGCGGGAGAACCGGGGAGCTGTTTTTT. Residues: CATSGGSGRTGELFF. V is TRBV24-1 and J is TRBJ2-2; 8 nucleotides align to TRBD2. Germline CDR1 is KGHDR and CDR2 is SFDVKD. Trimming removed 5 bases from V and 5 bases from J; junction bases left unmatched: 6. The CDR3 is 15 residues long.

Concerning this clone itself: One end of the junction varies from germline; a read error may be responsible. The rearrangement joins TRBV6-5 to TRBJ1-2; no firm D call. The CDR3 extends over 15 amino acids. Germline CDR1 reads MNHEY; CDR2 reads SVGAGI. The CDR3 DNA is TGTGCCAGTAGTTACTCGAGAAGCGTTAACTATGGCTACACCTTC. It specifies CASSYSRSVNYGYTF.

The chain is built from TRBV19 and TRBJ1-3, with D unresolved. Germline loops: CDR1 LNHDA, CDR2 SQIVND (reference sequence). CDR3 length: 18 residues. With 6 bases removed from V and 0 bases from J, the gap between germline ends came to 21 bases. CDR3 region: CASRSFPRVGRSGNTIYF. DNA for the CDR3: TGTGCCAGTAGATCCTTCCCCAGAGTCGGTCGCTCTGGAAACACCATATATTTT.

The chain carries TRBV29-1 and TRBJ1-4, with TRBD1 identical over 7 bases. CDR1 is SQVTM and CDR2 is ANQGSEA in the germline V gene. The CDR3 is 12 residues long. V lost 7 bases to trimming and J lost 6 bases; unmatched junction nucleotides: 5. The CDR3 DNA is TGCAGCGCTGCAGGGGGAGATGAAAAACTGTTTTTT. Translation: CSAAGGDEKLFF. Together with reference TRBV29-1 and TRBJ1-4, the CDR3 gives the full variable domain: SAVISQKPSRDICQRGTSLTIQCQVDSQVTMMFWYRQQPGQSLTLIATANQGSEATYESGFVIDKFPISRPNLTFSTLTVSNMSPEDSSIYLCSAAGGDEKLFFGSGTQLSVL.

The chain uses TRBV19 and TRBJ1-3; D is ambiguous. The germline V and J ends were trimmed by 8 bases and 0 bases, with 5 bases remaining between them. The CDR3 has 12 residues. Germline CDR1 is LNHDA and CDR2 is SQIVND (reference sequence). CDR3 nucleotide sequence: TGTGCCAGTCAGAGCTCTGGAAACACCATATATTTT. Translated, it gives CASQSSGNTIYF.

This chain links TRBV13 with TRBJ1-2; D not certain. V was cut by 4 bases and J by 2 bases, with 20 bases left in between. The CDR3 is 17 residues long. CDR1 is PRHDT, CDR2 FYEKMQ, per germline (reference sequence). Here the CDR3 reads CASSSGPGLDLNYGYTF. CDR3 nucleotides: TGTGCCAGCAGCTCTGGACCCGGCTTGGACTTAAACTATGGCTACACCTTC. The full variable domain, completed using reference TRBV13 and TRBJ1-2, is AAGVIQSPRHLIKEKRETATLKCYPIPRHDTVYWYQQGPGQDPQFLISFYEKMQSDKGSIPDRFSAQQFSDYHSELNMSSLELGDSALYFCASSSGPGLDLNYGYTFGSGTRLTVV.

V and J are TRBV6-6 and TRBJ1-2, with D possibly matching TRBD1 (5 bases). V was cut by 5 bases and J by 4 bases, with 26 bases left in between. Germline loops: CDR1 MNHNY, CDR2 SVGAGI (reference sequence). The CDR3 length is 18 residues. The CDR3 here is CASSLLKTNPRDAYGYTF. CDR3 sequence (DNA): TGTGCCAGCAGTCTACTCAAGACCAACCCCAGGGACGCCTATGGCTACACCTTC.

The V call is TRBV9, the J call TRBJ2-2, with 9 positions matching TRBD2. This CDR3 has 14 residues. Germline trimming cut 4 bases from V and 8 bases from J; bases unmatched to any gene: 6. Germline lookup yields CDR1 SGDLS and CDR2 YYNGEE. The CDR3 is CASSFSGSEGELFF. The CDR3 DNA is TGTGCCAGCAGCTTTAGCGGGAGTGAGGGGGAGCTGTTTTTT. The whole variable domain, remainder taken from reference TRBV9 and TRBJ2-2, is DSGVTQTPKHLITATGQRVTLRCSPRSGDLSVYWYQQSLDQGLQFLIQYYNGEERAKGNILERFSAQQFPDLHSELNLSSLELGDSALYFCASSFSGSEGELFFGEGSRLTVL.

The chain carries TRBV3-1 (or the pseudogene TRBV3-2) and TRBJ2-2; TRBD2 might be the D (6 bases). Germline V CDR1 and CDR2: LGHDT, YNNKEL (reference sequence). CDR3 length: 15 residues. V was cut by 4 bases and J by 3 bases, with 12 bases left in between. The CDR3 reads CASSPGLRDTGELFF. Written as DNA, the CDR3 is TGTGCCAGCAGCCCGGGACTGAGGGACACCGGGGAGCTGTTTTTT.

V usage is TRBV6-1 and J usage is TRBJ2-7; 9 nucleotides agree with TRBD2. Germline lookup yields CDR1 MNHNS and CDR2 SASEGT. The ends lost 8 bases at V and 2 bases at J; junction bases unmatched: 4. This CDR3 has 13 amino acids. The CDR3: CASRGGGAYEQYF. CDR3 nucleotide sequence: TGTGCCAGCCGGGGCGGGGGGGCCTACGAGCAGTACTTC.

This clone was recorded once. This rearrangement joins TRBV11-2 to TRBJ2-1; 9 bases are a match to TRBD2. The CDR3 length is 15 residues. The J segment lost 8 bases and the V segment lost 5 bases, leaving 10 bases of the junction unmatched. Germline V gives CDR1 SGHAT, CDR2 FQNNGV. For the CDR3, the DNA is TGTGCCAGCAGCGCACTAGCGGGCTTAGGGGATGAGCAGTTCTTC. Protein product: CASSALAGLGDEQFF.

The chain employs TRBV9 and TRBJ2-5; 8 bases fit TRBD2. V was clipped by 3 bases and J by 7 bases; unmatched bases: 8. From germline, CDR1 is SGDLS and CDR2 YYNGEE. This CDR3 contains 14 residues. CDR3 region: CASSERYAGGTQYF. CDR3 bases: TGTGCCAGCAGCGAGCGGTATGCGGGGGGGACCCAGTACTTC.

V usage is TRBV6-5 and J usage is TRBJ2-1, with D unresolved. Germline CDR1 and CDR2: MNHEY and SVGAGI. The CDR3 runs to 12 residues. Trimming left V 0 bases short and J 5 bases short, with 2 bases between. The CDR3 reads CASSYSNNEQFF. CDR3 DNA sequence: TGTGCCAGCAGTTACTCAAACAATGAGCAGTTCTTC.

The V call is TRBV7-6, the J call TRBJ2-2; D remains unclear. Germline CDR1 SGHVS, CDR2 FNYEAQ. The CDR3 totals 16 residues. V shed 1 base and J shed 0 bases, with 9 bases lying between them. In DNA form, the CDR3 reads TGTGCCAGCAGCTTAGATCCTCCAACGAACACCGGGGAGCTGTTTTTT. This translates into CASSLDPPTNTGELFF.

The chain is built from TRBV4-3 and TRBJ2-7; a possible D gene is TRBD2 (5 bases). CDR1 is LGHNA and CDR2 is YSLEER in the germline V gene. CDR3 length: 15 residues. The ends were cut back, 0 bases at V and 3 bases at J, with 12 bases in the middle. The CDR3 is CASSQESASHYEQYF. In DNA form, the CDR3 reads TGCGCCAGCAGCCAAGAATCGGCTAGCCACTACGAGCAGTACTTC.

This chain links TRBV18 with TRBJ1-2; 7 bases fit TRBD1. Germline CDR1 reads KGHSH; CDR2 reads LQKENI. V lost 4 bases and J lost 8; bases outside the gene matches: 10. This CDR3 has 14 amino acids. The CDR3 reads CASSHRDRVAGYTF. The CDR3 nucleotides are TGTGCCAGCTCACATCGAGACAGGGTAGCCGGCTACACCTTC. The entire variable domain, with the rest obtained from reference TRBV18 and TRBJ1-2, is as follows: NAGVMQNPRHLVRRRGQEARLRCSPMKGHSHVYWYRQLPEEGLKFMVYLQKENIIDESGMPKERFSAEFPKEGPSILRIQQVVRGDSAAYFCASSHRDRVAGYTFGSGTRLTVV.

The chain recombines TRBV12-5 with TRBJ2-1, with a possible D match to TRBD2 (5 bases). Germline V lookup: CDR1 LGHNT, CDR2 FRNRAP. Trimming pared 2 bases from V and 6 bases from J, leaving 14 bases between. CDR3 length: 15 residues. The CDR3 DNA sequence: TGTGCTAGTGGTTTGCCGCCCCGCCGGGGCAATGAGCAGTTCTTC. Its translation is CASGLPPRRGNEQFF. The full variable domain, its missing parts supplied by reference TRBV12-5 and TRBJ2-1, is DARVTQTPRHKVTEMGQEVTMRCQPILGHNTVFWYRQTMMQGLELLAYFRNRAPLDDSGMPKDRFSAEMPDATLATLKIQPSEPRDSAVYFCASGLPPRRGNEQFFGPGTRLTVL.

This sequence joins TRBV3-1 (or the pseudogene TRBV3-2) and TRBJ2-3; 9 nucleotides align to TRBD2. Germline CDR1 and CDR2: LGHDT and YNNKEL (reference sequence). V was pared by 3 bases and J by 4 bases, with 2 bases of the junction left unmatched. The CDR3 has 14 residues. This CDR3 reads CASSHERGADTQYF. The CDR3 DNA follows: TGTGCCAGCAGCCACGAGCGGGGGGCAGATACGCAGTATTTT.

J is TRBJ2-2 and V is TRBV7-6, with unresolved D. V lost 4 bases and J 6 bases, leaving 6 bases between the germline ends. Germline loops: CDR1 SGHVS, CDR2 FNYEAQ. This CDR3 spans 12 amino acids. This CDR3 reads CASSSTPGELFF. CDR3 DNA: TGTGCCAGCAGCTCAACCCCCGGGGAGCTGTTTTTT.

The chain links TRBV5-5 to TRBJ2-7, with D unresolved. V lost 6 bases and J 1 base, leaving 11 bases between the germline ends. The CDR3 has 13 amino acids. In germline, CDR1 is SGHKS, CDR2 YYEKEE (reference sequence). The CDR3 coding sequence is TGTGCCAGCAACCCTCGCGATTCCTACGAGCAGTACTTC. Protein: CASNPRDSYEQYF.

The chain joins TRBV19 to TRBJ2-3; D uncertain. The CDR3 is made up of 14 amino acids. CDR1 is LNHDA and CDR2 is SQIVND in the germline V gene (reference sequence). V was clipped by 7 bases and J by 10 bases, with 21 bases between them. The CDR3 region has the DNA TGTGCCAGTACCCAAGGACCATCCGTTAGTGCGCAGTATTTT. Translating gives CASTQGPSVSAQYF. The whole variable domain, remainder taken from reference TRBV19 and TRBJ2-3, is DGGITQSPKYLFRKEGQNVTLSCEQNLNHDAMYWYRQDPGQGLRLIYYSQIVNDFQKGDIAEGYSVSREKKESFPLTVTSAQKNPTAFYLCASTQGPSVSAQYFGPGTRLTVL.

There are a few counts of this clone. This sequence joins TRBV6-5 and TRBJ2-7; D not resolved. CDR1 MNHEY and CDR2 SVGAGI come from the germline V gene. Trimming left V 6 bases short and J 2 bases short, with 11 bases between. The CDR3 extends over 13 amino acids. The CDR3 spells CASSLEGAYEQYF. Written as DNA, the CDR3 is TGTGCCAGCAGCTTGGAAGGAGCCTACGAGCAGTACTTC.

The chain has TRBV2 and TRBJ1-2; no definite D call. The CDR3 totals 13 residues. V gave up 4 bases and J gave up 9 bases, with 15 bases separating them. CDR1 is SNHLY, CDR2 FYNNEI, per germline. CDR3 protein: CASSVRAVGSYTF. The DNA for the CDR3 is TGTGCCAGCAGTGTTAGGGCAGTTGGTAGCTACACCTTC.

This sequence joins TRBV6-2 or TRBV6-3 and TRBJ2-3; possibly TRBD2 for D (6 bases). The CDR3 contains 17 residues. V lost 6 bases and J 1 base, leaving 20 bases between the germline ends. Germline CDR1 MNHEY, CDR2 SVGEGT. CDR3 protein: CASSPALGGARTDTQYF. The CDR3 coding sequence is TGTGCCAGCAGCCCCGCTCTGGGCGGGGCTCGCACAGATACGCAGTATTTT.

This chain uses TRBV18 with TRBJ2-1; perhaps TRBD1 as D (5 bases). The V end was cut by 2 bases, the J end by 8 bases, with 7 bases between. Germline V lookup: CDR1 KGHSH, CDR2 LQKENI. The CDR3 consists of 12 residues. The DNA for the CDR3 is TGTGCCAGCTCACCAGGGGCGGATGAGCAGTTCTTC. Its translation: CASSPGADEQFF. Full variable domain (rest looked up from reference TRBV18 and TRBJ2-1): NAGVMQNPRHLVRRRGQEARLRCSPMKGHSHVYWYRQLPEEGLKFMVYLQKENIIDESGMPKERFSAEFPKEGPSILRIQQVVRGDSAAYFCASSPGADEQFFGPGTRLTVL.